Each of the 19 T cell receptor beta chains below was sequenced from the same sample in a study of blood T cell repertoires in COVID-19. Produced via immunoSEQ multiplex PCR; TCRdb's table is partial and in-frame only. The table lists approximately 300,000 clones, over 70% of them singletons. The sequencing sample was made of peripheral blood. These receptors were taken from a woman aged 45-65 years with acute or convalescent COVID-19.

DNA of the CDR3: TGTGCCAGCAGCCCAAACAGGGCCGATGGCTACACCTTC. The encoded protein is CASSPNRADGYTF. The chain joins TRBV3-1 (or the pseudogene TRBV3-2) to TRBJ1-2; a weak D match, TRBD1 (6 bases). The CDR3 runs to 13 residues. Trimming took 4 bases from V and 6 from J, leaving 12 bases between them. CDR1 is LGHDT, CDR2 YNNKEL, per germline (reference sequence).

This sequence joins TRBV5-8 and TRBJ1-3; D may be TRBD1 (6 bases). CDR3 length: 15 residues. The V and J ends lost 4 bases and 0 bases respectively, with 11 bases between them. CDR1 is SGHTS, CDR2 YDEGEE, per germline. The chain's CDR3 is CASSPDRDSGNTIYF. The CDR3 DNA reads as TGTGCCAGCAGCCCGGACAGAGACTCTGGAAACACCATATATTTT.

V and J are TRBV6-6 and TRBJ2-1; a possible D gene is TRBD2 (5 bases). The CDR3 covers 14 residues. Trimming removed 10 bases at V and 7 bases at J, with 20 bases between. In germline, CDR1 is MNHNY, CDR2 SVGAGI (reference sequence). The CDR3: CATLILRGGNEQFF. The CDR3 region has the DNA TGTGCCACCCTGATCCTCCGGGGTGGGAATGAGCAGTTCTTC.

This clone was detected only once. J is TRBJ1-4 and V is TRBV30; 9 positions match TRBD1. V lost 2 bases and J lost 2; bases outside the gene matches: 6. Germline values: CDR1 GTSNPN, CDR2 SVGIG (reference sequence). The CDR3 loop spans 16 amino acids. Written as DNA, the CDR3 is TGTGCCTGGAGTTACCCCGACAGGGGGACTAATGAAAAACTGTTTTTT. This gives the protein CAWSYPDRGTNEKLFF.

This clone has a handful of counts. The same CDR3 arises from other DNA sequences in this sample as well. This CDR3 is CASSAPGGAKNIQYF. The DNA of the CDR3 is TGTGCCAGTAGTGCCCCAGGAGGAGCCAAAAACATTCAGTACTTC. V gene TRBV19 combines with J gene TRBJ2-4; tentatively, D is TRBD2 (5 bases). The CDR3 is made up of 15 amino acids. Germline CDR1 and CDR2: LNHDA and SQIVND (reference sequence). The V and J ends lost 5 bases and 0 bases respectively, with 11 bases between them.

The DNA of the CDR3 is TGTGCCAGCAGCCCCGGGACAGGGGCTCGACAGTACGTC. As protein: CASSPGTGARQYV. V is TRBV2 and J is TRBJ2-7, with 10 bases fitting TRBD1. The CDR3 is made up of 13 amino acids. V was pared by 6 bases and J by 10 bases, with 9 bases of the junction left unmatched. CDR1 and CDR2 (germline): SNHLY, FYNNEI.

V usage is TRBV5-4 and J usage is TRBJ1-3; TRBD1 agrees at 7 bases. The CDR3 runs to 16 residues. The germline CDR1 and CDR2 sequences are SGHNT and YYREEE (reference sequence). Unmatched junction bases numbered 8, after V lost 4 bases and J lost 1 base. CDR3 nucleotide sequence: TGTGCCAGCAGCGAAGACAGGGTAGCTTCTGGAAACACCATATATTTT. It is translated as CASSEDRVASGNTIYF.

There are many counts of this clone. The chain employs TRBV3-1 (or the pseudogene TRBV3-2) and TRBJ2-3, with 11 bases identical to TRBD2. V shed 4 bases and J 3 bases; nucleotides not matched to a gene: 6. The CDR3 consists of 16 residues. Germline V CDR1 and CDR2: LGHDT, YNNKEL (reference sequence). For the CDR3, the DNA is TGTGCCAGCAGCCGTACTAGCGGGAGCGGGACAGATACGCAGTATTTT. Translation gives CASSRTSGSGTDTQYF.

As DNA, the CDR3 is TGCGCCAGCAGTCGGCGGCAGGGAGAGACCCAGTACTTC. This codes for CASSRRQGETQYF. V usage is TRBV23-1 and J usage is TRBJ2-5, with a tentative D call TRBD1 (5 bases). TRBV23-1 is marked as an open reading frame, function uncertain. V shed 4 bases and J shed 4 bases, with 10 bases lying between them. The CDR3 sequence is 13 residues long.

The chain combines TRBV7-9 with TRBJ2-5; possibly TRBD2 for D (6 bases). CDR1 is SEHNR and CDR2 is FQNEAQ in the germline V gene (reference sequence). The CDR3 has 16 amino acids. V lost 5 bases to trimming and J lost 3 bases, with 19 bases between them. The CDR3 DNA reads as TGTGCCAGCAGCCCTGCGCTGGGACTCACCGAAGAGACCCAGTACTTC. The encoded protein is CASSPALGLTEETQYF.

V gene TRBV12-5 combines with J gene TRBJ1-1; TRBD1 matches 7 bases. The CDR3 is made up of 14 amino acids. Germline CDR1 LGHNT, CDR2 FRNRAP. The J segment lost 4 bases and the V segment lost 2 bases, leaving 4 bases of the junction unmatched. The CDR3 DNA reads as TGTGCTAGTGGTTTGCGCGACAGGGCCACTGAAGCTTTCTTT. Translation gives CASGLRDRATEAFF.

This clone occurred a few times. The chain combines TRBV28 with TRBJ2-7; 7 positions agree with TRBD2. The V gene's germline CDR1 is MDHEN and CDR2 SYDVKM. The CDR3 has 17 amino acids. V shed 6 bases, J shed 2 bases, and the junction held 16 bases outside the gene matches. In nucleotides, the CDR3 is TGTGCCAGCAGCGAGACGTCTGGGGGGGGAGCCCCCTACGAGCAGTACGTC. This sequence encodes CASSETSGGGAPYEQYV.

The chain links TRBV6-1 to TRBJ2-5; D perhaps matches TRBD1 (6 bases). Between the trimmed V and J ends, which lost 1 base and 5 bases, there was a span of 20 bases. This CDR3 has 17 residues. Germline V gene sequence: CDR1 MNHNS, CDR2 SASEGT. Written as DNA, the CDR3 is TGTGCCAGCAGTGAAGAGGCAGGGGTTGGGGTTTGGGAGACCCAGTACTTC. This gives the protein CASSEEAGVGVWETQYF.

V gene TRBV7-2 combines with J gene TRBJ2-1, with 11 bases fitting TRBD2. The CDR3 has 16 residues. The germline CDR1 and CDR2 sequences are SGHTA and FQGNSA. V gave up 5 bases and J gave up 0 bases; unmatched junction bases: 3. Here the CDR3 DNA reads TGTGCCAGCAGCGCGGGACTAGCGGTCTCCTACAATGAGCAGTTCTTC. It translates to CASSAGLAVSYNEQFF.

This chain links TRBV6-5 with TRBJ2-7, with D perhaps matching TRBD1 (6 bases). This CDR3 comprises 12 residues. The germline V and J ends were trimmed by 8 bases and 2 bases, with 10 bases remaining between them. Germline loops: CDR1 MNHEY, CDR2 SVGAGI. The DNA for the CDR3 is TGTGCCAGCGAGGGACATCCCTACGAGCAGTACGTC. Its translation is CASEGHPYEQYV.

V and J are TRBV7-2 and TRBJ1-1; perhaps TRBD1 as D (5 bases). The germline V and J ends were trimmed by 3 bases and 2 bases, with 10 bases remaining between them. CDR3 length: 14 amino acids. Per the germline V gene, CDR1 is SGHTA and CDR2 is FQGNSA. The CDR3 sequence: CASSFTQGNTEAFF. The CDR3 region has the DNA TGTGCCAGCAGCTTTACTCAGGGAAACACTGAAGCTTTCTTT. Together with reference TRBV7-2 and TRBJ1-1, the CDR3 gives the full variable domain: GAGVSQSPSNKVTEKGKDVELRCDPISGHTALYWYRQSLGQGLEFLIYFQGNSAPDKSGLPSDRFSAERTGGSVSTLTIQRTQQEDSAVYLCASSFTQGNTEAFFGQGTRLTVV.

The chain carries TRBV11-3 and TRBJ2-3, with D uncertain. The V gene lost 4 bases and the J gene lost 6 bases, with 11 bases spanning the gap. CDR3 length equals 13 residues. Germline V gene data show CDR1 as SGHNT and CDR2 as YENEEA. DNA of the CDR3: TGTGCCAGCAGCTCCGTGAGACACGATACGCAGTATTTT. This gives the protein CASSSVRHDTQYF. The full variable domain, its missing parts supplied by reference TRBV11-3 and TRBJ2-3, is EAGVVQSPRYKIIEKKQPVAFWCNPISGHNTLYWYLQNLGQGPELLIRYENEEAVDDSQLPKDRFSAERLKGVDSTLKIQPAELGDSAVYLCASSSVRHDTQYFGPGTRLTVL.

The genes are TRBV27 and TRBJ1-1, with 11 nucleotides matching TRBD1. After removal of 9 bases from V and 10 bases from J, the junction contained 19 bases not matched to a gene. Germline V CDR1 and CDR2: MNHEY, SMNVEV (reference sequence). This CDR3 has 16 residues. As DNA, the CDR3 is TGTGCCAGTCGTAGAGAGGGGACAGGGGGGCTCCGGGGAGCTTTCTTT. It specifies CASRREGTGGLRGAFF.

CDR3 coding DNA: TGTGCTAGTGTCAGACAGGGGGCCGGTGAAAAACTGTTTTTT. Translating it yields CASVRQGAGEKLFF. The V and J genes are TRBV12-5 and TRBJ1-4; 10 bases are a match to TRBD1. This CDR3 is 14 amino acids long. The V and J ends lost 7 bases and 7 bases, in that order; junction bases with no gene match: 6. Looked up from germline, CDR1 is LGHNT and CDR2 is FRNRAP. Variable domain in full (rest from reference TRBV12-5 and TRBJ1-4): DARVTQTPRHKVTEMGQEVTMRCQPILGHNTVFWYRQTMMQGLELLAYFRNRAPLDDSGMPKDRFSAEMPDATLATLKIQPSEPRDSAVYFCASVRQGAGEKLFFGSGTQLSVL.